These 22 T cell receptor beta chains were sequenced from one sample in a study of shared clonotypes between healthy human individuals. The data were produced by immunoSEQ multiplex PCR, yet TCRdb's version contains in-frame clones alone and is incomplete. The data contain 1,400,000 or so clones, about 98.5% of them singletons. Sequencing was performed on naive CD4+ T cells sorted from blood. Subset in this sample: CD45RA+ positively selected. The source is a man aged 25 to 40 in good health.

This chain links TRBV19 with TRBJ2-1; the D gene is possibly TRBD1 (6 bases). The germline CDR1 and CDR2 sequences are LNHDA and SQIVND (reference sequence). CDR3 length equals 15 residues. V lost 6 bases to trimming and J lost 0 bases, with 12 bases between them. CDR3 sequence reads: CASRMDRSSYNEQFF. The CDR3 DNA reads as TGTGCCAGTAGGATGGACAGAAGCTCCTACAATGAGCAGTTCTTC.

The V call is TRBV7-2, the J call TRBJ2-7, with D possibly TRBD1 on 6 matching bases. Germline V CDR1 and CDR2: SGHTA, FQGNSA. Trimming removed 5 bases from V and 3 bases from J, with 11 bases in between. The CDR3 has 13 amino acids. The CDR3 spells CASSPQTGYEQYF. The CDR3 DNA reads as TGTGCCAGCAGCCCACAGACAGGCTACGAGCAGTACTTC.

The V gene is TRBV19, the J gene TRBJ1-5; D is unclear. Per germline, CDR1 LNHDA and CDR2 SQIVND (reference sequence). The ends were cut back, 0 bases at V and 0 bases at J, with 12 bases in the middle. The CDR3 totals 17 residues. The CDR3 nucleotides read TGTGCCAGTAGTATAGATGGGTCCCAATATAGCAATCAGCCCCAGCATTTT. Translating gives CASSIDGSQYSNQPQHF.

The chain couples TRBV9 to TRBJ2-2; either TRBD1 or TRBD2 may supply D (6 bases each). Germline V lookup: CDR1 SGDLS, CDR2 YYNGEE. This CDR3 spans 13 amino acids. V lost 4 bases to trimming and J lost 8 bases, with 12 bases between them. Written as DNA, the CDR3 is TGTGCCAGCAGCCTCGGGGGCGTGGGGGAGCTGTTTTTT. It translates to CASSLGGVGELFF.

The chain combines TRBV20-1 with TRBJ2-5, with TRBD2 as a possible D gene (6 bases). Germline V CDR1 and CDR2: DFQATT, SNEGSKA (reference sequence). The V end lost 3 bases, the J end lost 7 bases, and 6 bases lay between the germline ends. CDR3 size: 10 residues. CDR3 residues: CSARGGTQYF. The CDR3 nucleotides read TGCAGTGCTAGGGGAGGGACCCAGTACTTC.

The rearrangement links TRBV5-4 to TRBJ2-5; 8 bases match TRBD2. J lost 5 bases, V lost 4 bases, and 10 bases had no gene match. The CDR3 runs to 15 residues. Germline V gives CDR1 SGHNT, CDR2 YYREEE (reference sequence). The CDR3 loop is CASSRVAGYEETQYF. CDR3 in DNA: TGTGCCAGCAGCCGGGTAGCGGGATATGAGGAGACCCAGTACTTC.

The CDR3: CASSPRTGETQYF. Here the CDR3 DNA reads TGCGCCAGCAGCCCCCGGACAGGGGAGACCCAGTACTTC. This chain joins TRBV4-3 and TRBJ2-5, with 8 bases aligning to TRBD1. Germline V gene sequence: CDR1 LGHNA, CDR2 YSLEER. The CDR3 covers 13 residues. V lost 4 bases, J lost 5 bases, and 3 bases stayed unmatched.

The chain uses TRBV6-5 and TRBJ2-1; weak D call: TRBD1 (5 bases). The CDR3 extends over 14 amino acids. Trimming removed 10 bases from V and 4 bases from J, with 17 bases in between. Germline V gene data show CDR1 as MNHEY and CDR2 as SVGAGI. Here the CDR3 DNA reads TGTGCCACCCAGGGCCCACAGGCTTACAATGAGCAGTTCTTC. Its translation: CATQGPQAYNEQFF.

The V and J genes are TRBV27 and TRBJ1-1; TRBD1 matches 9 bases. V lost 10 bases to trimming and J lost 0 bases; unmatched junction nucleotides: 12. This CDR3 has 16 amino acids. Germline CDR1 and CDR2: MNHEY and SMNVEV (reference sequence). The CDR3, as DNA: TGTGCCACCAAGATGGGGACAGGGACCATGAACACTGAAGCTTTCTTT. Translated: CATKMGTGTMNTEAFF.

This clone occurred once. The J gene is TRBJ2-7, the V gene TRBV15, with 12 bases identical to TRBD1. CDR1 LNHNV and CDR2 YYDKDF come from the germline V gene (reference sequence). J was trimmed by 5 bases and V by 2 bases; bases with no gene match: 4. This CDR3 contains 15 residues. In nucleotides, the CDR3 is TGTGCCACCAGCAGACCGGGACAGGGGGCTGACGAGCAGTACTTC. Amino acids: CATSRPGQGADEQYF.

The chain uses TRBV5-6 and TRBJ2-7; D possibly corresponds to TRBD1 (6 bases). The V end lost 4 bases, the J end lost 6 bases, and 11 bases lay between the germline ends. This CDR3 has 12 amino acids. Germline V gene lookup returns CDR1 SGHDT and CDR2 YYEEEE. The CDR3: CASSPGTIEQYF. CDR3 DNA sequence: TGTGCCAGCAGCCCCGGGACAATCGAGCAGTACTTC.

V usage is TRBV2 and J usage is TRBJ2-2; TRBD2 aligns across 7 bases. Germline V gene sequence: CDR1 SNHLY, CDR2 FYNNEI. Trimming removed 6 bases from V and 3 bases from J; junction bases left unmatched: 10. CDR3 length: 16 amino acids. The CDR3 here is CASSLRRGEHTGELFF. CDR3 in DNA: TGTGCCAGCAGCCTTCGACGGGGGGAGCACACCGGGGAGCTGTTTTTT.

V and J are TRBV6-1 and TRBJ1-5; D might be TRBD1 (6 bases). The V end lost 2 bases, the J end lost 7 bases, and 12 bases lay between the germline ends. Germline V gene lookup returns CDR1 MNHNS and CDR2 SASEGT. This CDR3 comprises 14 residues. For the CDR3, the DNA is TGTGCCAGCAGTGAACACGGGGGCCAGCAGCCCCAGCATTTT. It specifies CASSEHGGQQPQHF.

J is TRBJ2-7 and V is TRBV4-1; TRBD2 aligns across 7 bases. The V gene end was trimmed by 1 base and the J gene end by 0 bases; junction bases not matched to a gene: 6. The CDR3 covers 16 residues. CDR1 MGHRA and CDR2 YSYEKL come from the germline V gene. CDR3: CASSQVASGSSYEQYF. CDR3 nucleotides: TGCGCCAGCAGCCAAGTGGCTAGCGGAAGCTCCTACGAGCAGTACTTC.

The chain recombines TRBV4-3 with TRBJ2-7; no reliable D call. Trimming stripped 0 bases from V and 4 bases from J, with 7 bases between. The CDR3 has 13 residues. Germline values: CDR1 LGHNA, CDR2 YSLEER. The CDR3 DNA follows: TGCGCCAGCAGCCAAGATATACGATACGAGCAGTACTTC. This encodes CASSQDIRYEQYF.

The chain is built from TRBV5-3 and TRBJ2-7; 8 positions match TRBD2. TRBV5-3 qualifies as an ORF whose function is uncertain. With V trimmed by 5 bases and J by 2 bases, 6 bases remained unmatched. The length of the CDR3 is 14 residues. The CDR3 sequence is CARRTGLGAYEQYF. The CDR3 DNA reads TGTGCCAGAAGAACGGGACTAGGAGCCTACGAGCAGTACTTC.

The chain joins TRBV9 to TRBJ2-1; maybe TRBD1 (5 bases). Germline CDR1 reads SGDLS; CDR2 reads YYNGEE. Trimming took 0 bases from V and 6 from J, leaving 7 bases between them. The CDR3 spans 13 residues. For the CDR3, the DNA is TGTGCCAGCAGCGTAGGGACAAGCAATGAGCAGTTCTTC. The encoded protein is CASSVGTSNEQFF.

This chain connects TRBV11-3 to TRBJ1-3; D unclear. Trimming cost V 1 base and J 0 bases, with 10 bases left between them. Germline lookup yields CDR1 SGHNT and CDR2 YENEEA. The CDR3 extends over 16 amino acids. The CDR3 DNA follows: TGTGCCAGCAGCTTAGGTGGTGCCGCCTCTGGAAACACCATATATTTT. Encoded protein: CASSLGGAASGNTIYF.

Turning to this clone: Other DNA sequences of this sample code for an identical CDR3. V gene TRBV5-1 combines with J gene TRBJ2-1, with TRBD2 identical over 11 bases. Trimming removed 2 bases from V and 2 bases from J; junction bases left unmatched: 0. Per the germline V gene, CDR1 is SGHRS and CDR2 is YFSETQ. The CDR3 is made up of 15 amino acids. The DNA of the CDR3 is TGCGCCAGCAGCTTACTAGCGGGAGCCTACAATGAGCAGTTCTTC. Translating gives CASSLLAGAYNEQFF. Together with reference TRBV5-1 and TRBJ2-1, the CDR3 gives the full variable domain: KAGVTQTPRYLIKTRGQQVTLSCSPISGHRSVSWYQQTPGQGLQFLFEYFSETQRNKGNFPGRFSGRQFSNSRSEMNVSTLELGDSALYLCASSLLAGAYNEQFFGPGTRLTVL.

CDR3 coding DNA: TGCGCCAGCAGCTTGGATCTGCGGCAGGGGGTTGAAAGGCAGTACTTC. Translating it yields CASSLDLRQGVERQYF. This chain links TRBV5-1 with TRBJ2-7; TRBD1 matches at 7 bases. Germline values: CDR1 SGHRS, CDR2 YFSETQ. V lost 0 bases to trimming and J lost 9 bases; unmatched junction nucleotides: 15. This CDR3 has 16 amino acids.

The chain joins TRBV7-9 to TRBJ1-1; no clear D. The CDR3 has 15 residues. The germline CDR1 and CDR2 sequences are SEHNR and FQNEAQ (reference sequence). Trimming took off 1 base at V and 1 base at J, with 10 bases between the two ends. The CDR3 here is CASSLGETRNTEAFF. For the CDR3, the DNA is TGTGCCAGCAGCTTAGGGGAGACACGGAACACTGAAGCTTTCTTT.

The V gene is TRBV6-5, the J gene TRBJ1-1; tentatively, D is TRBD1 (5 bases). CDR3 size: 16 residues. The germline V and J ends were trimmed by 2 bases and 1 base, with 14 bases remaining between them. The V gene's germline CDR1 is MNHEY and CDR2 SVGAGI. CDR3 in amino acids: CASSYNSGTGNTEAFF. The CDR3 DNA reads TGTGCCAGCAGTTACAACTCCGGGACTGGGAACACTGAAGCTTTCTTT.